The rows below give T cell receptor beta chains drawn from one sample of a study of OX40 agonist ivuxolimab in advanced cancers. Generated by immunoSEQ multiplex PCR, the TCRdb table keeps only in-frame clones and is missing some. The table has tens of thousands of clones, roughly nine tenths seen once. The sequencing here drew on CD4+ or CD8+ T cells sorted from blood, taken in a trial of the OX40 agonist ivuxolimab. The receptors come from an adult with an advanced solid tumor such as melanoma, head and neck, liver or kidney cancer. Each CDR3 is given with its conserved first and last residue. A D gene is named only where the DNA matches it firmly.

v_call d_call cdr3_aa
TRBV7-9 - CASSSPDREVGVLTF
TRBV18 - CASSPRSGYEQYF
TRBV19 - CASSPSEELFF
TRBV7-9 - CAGVRPGSSYNEQFF
TRBV5-4 - CASSQVDPSTDTQYF
TRBV7-8 - CASSSGGGPSNQPQHF
TRBV9 - CASSVGPDRWETQYF
TRBV28 - CASQARRDQNYYEQYF
TRBV28 TRBD1 CASRDRGVKGNQPQHF
TRBV10-3 - CAISEPRTDTQYF
TRBV5-4 - CASSQTGNEKLFF
TRBV6-5 - CASSAGNSPLHF
TRBV28 - CASRSGGWEQYF
TRBV10-3 - CAISEQSGGDTEAFF
TRBV5-1 TRBD2 CASSIPSGSGEQYF
TRBV5-1 TRBD1 CASSPGQGETQYF
TRBV7-2 - CASSSSSYNSPLHF
TRBV5-1 - CASSLAGSNEQFF
TRBV21-1 - CASSRRDSQQETQYF
TRBV28 TRBD2 CASSGAGVFYNEQFF
TRBV5-4 - CASSSQSGPHEQYF
TRBV7-9 TRBD1 CASSGTANTEAFF
TRBV19 TRBD1 CASREGGQPQHF
TRBV6-1 TRBD2 CASSGTSGLLSYEQYF
TRBV30 - CAWSGGPGSNYGYTF
TRBV30 - CAWNRDTTNEKLFF
TRBV27 TRBD1 CASSRHQGAYEQYF
TRBV2 - CASNLGIQETQYF
TRBV2 - CASKMTESRGIGELFF
TRBV6-1 - CASSEAISRAQYF